The text below deals with one T cell receptor (beta chain). Sequenced by immunoSEQ multiplex PCR; TCRdb stores in-frame clones only, minus some. The sample lists some 680,000 clones; 60% to 75% were seen once. The data derive from a study of shared clonotypes between healthy human individuals. The CDR3 covers 16 residues. Per germline, CDR1 SEHNR and CDR2 FQNEAQ (reference sequence). V was pared by 6 bases and J by 4 bases, with 10 bases of the junction left unmatched. The TCR comes from a woman aged 30 to 39 in good health. Sequenced material: memory CD4+ T cells sorted from blood. Subset described: CD45RA-negative fraction. The gene calls are TRBV7-9 and TRBJ1-3, with 9 bases fitting TRBD1. CDR3 DNA: TGTGCCAGCAGTTCCCAGACAGGGGGAATCGGAAACACCATATATTTT. It yields the protein CASSSQTGGIGNTIYF.